Shown below are 6 T cell receptor beta chains from a single sample sequenced in a study of technical replicates of blood from a few donors. Assay used: immunoSEQ multiplex PCR; TCRdb lists only in-frame clones, some missing. The data hold more than 65,000 clones, with about 97% observed a single time. Input material: T cells isolated from PBMCs. These receptors were collected from a human donor in good health.

The J gene is TRBJ2-5, the V gene TRBV6-5, with D perhaps matching TRBD1 (6 bases). CDR1 and CDR2 (germline): MNHEY, SVGAGI. The CDR3 extends over 15 amino acids. Trimming pared 4 bases from V and 4 bases from J, leaving 16 bases between. The CDR3 DNA reads as TGTGCCAGCAGTTCGCCCACAGGGATTTCAGAGACCCAGTACTTC. Protein: CASSSPTGISETQYF.

This chain connects TRBV18 to TRBJ2-7, with 9 nucleotides matching TRBD1. This CDR3 has 15 residues. The germline CDR1 and CDR2 sequences are KGHSH and LQKENI. With V trimmed by 2 bases and J by 4 bases, 6 bases remained unmatched. CDR3 region: CASSPDRDRDYEQYF. CDR3 nucleotides: TGTGCCAGCTCACCAGACCGGGACAGGGATTACGAGCAGTACTTC. The variable domain in full, with the rest retrieved from reference TRBV18 and TRBJ2-7, is NAGVMQNPRHLVRRRGQEARLRCSPMKGHSHVYWYRQLPEEGLKFMVYLQKENIIDESGMPKERFSAEFPKEGPSILRIQQVVRGDSAAYFCASSPDRDRDYEQYFGPGTRLTVT.

The chain couples TRBV15 to TRBJ2-1; 7 nucleotides align to TRBD2. Trimming took 3 bases from V and 2 from J; bases not matched to a gene: 1. The CDR3 runs to 14 residues. Per the germline V gene, CDR1 is LNHNV and CDR2 is YYDKDF (reference sequence). The CDR3 sequence is CATSSGGTYNEQFF. The CDR3 DNA follows: TGTGCCACCAGCAGCGGGGGGACCTACAATGAGCAGTTCTTC.

V is TRBV30 and J is TRBJ1-5, with D possibly being TRBD1 (6 bases). CDR3 length: 16 residues. Trimming took 4 bases from V and 1 from J, leaving 17 bases between them. Germline V gene lookup returns CDR1 GTSNPN and CDR2 SVGIG (reference sequence). The CDR3 bases are TGTGCCTGGACCAGGGGTATCGGGTTGAGCAATCAGCCCCAGCATTTT. This codes for CAWTRGIGLSNQPQHF.

V and J are TRBV6-1 and TRBJ1-5; D perhaps matches TRBD1 (6 bases). The V end was cut by 8 bases, the J end by 5 bases, with 19 bases between. Germline V gene data show CDR1 as MNHNS and CDR2 as SASEGT. The CDR3 loop spans 15 amino acids. The CDR3: CASAIFDRWYQPQHF. DNA for the CDR3: TGTGCCAGCGCCATCTTTGACAGGTGGTATCAGCCCCAGCATTTT.

The chain has TRBV5-1 and TRBJ2-7; D is ambiguous. The ends were cut back, 5 bases at V and 2 bases at J, with 11 bases in the middle. CDR1 SGHRS and CDR2 YFSETQ come from the germline V gene. This CDR3 has 13 residues. The CDR3 DNA is TGCGCCAGCAGGGTCGAGATCCCCTACGAGCAGTACTTC. Encoded protein: CASRVEIPYEQYF. Together with reference TRBV5-1 and TRBJ2-7, the CDR3 gives the full variable domain: KAGVTQTPRYLIKTRGQQVTLSCSPISGHRSVSWYQQTPGQGLQFLFEYFSETQRNKGNFPGRFSGRQFSNSRSEMNVSTLELGDSALYLCASRVEIPYEQYFGPGTRLTVT.